The 15 T cell receptor beta chains in this list originate from one sample, sequenced in a study of CD8+ T cells in alopecia areata. Documented treatment: oral pan-JAK inhibitor, 5-10 mg twice daily. cDNA prepared by RNA extraction and subsequent reverse transcription served as the template for sequencing. The data were produced by immunoSEQ multiplex PCR, yet TCRdb's version contains in-frame clones alone and is incomplete. The sample lists roughly 110,000 clones, less than 70% occurring once. Sample: CD4+ T cells sorted from blood, taken at week 24, from a patient treated with tofacitinib. These receptors all stem from a human donor with alopecia areata.

The V call is TRBV5-4, the J call TRBJ1-1; 8 positions agree with TRBD1. CDR1 is SGHNT and CDR2 is YYREEE in the germline V gene (reference sequence). The junction had 4 bases not matched to a gene; V was cut back by 5 bases and J by 1 base. This CDR3 is built from 14 residues. The CDR3 spells CASSNRGENTEAFF. Written as DNA, the CDR3 is TGTGCCAGCAGTAACAGGGGGGAGAACACTGAAGCTTTCTTT.

CDR3: CASSLRQETQYF. The CDR3 DNA reads as TGTGCCAGCAGCTTACGACAAGAGACCCAGTACTTC. The chain combines TRBV7-8 with TRBJ2-5; D not resolved. The CDR3 has 12 amino acids. CDR1 is SGHVS, CDR2 FQNEAQ, per germline. Trimming removed 2 bases from V and 2 bases from J, with 3 bases in between.

This chain uses TRBV5-1 with TRBJ2-3; no firm D call. Germline assignment: CDR1 SGHRS and CDR2 YFSETQ. Trimming removed 0 bases from V and 0 bases from J, with 11 bases in between. This CDR3 region has 16 residues. CDR3 amino acids: CASSLGVDSSTDTQYF. The CDR3 DNA is TGCGCCAGCAGCTTGGGGGTCGACTCTAGCACAGATACGCAGTATTTT.

This clone was counted between two and nine times. The chain is built from TRBV5-1 and TRBJ2-1, with D perhaps TRBD2 (6 bases). The germline V gene has CDR1 SGHRS and CDR2 YFSETQ. This CDR3 has 15 residues. The V and J ends lost 2 bases and 4 bases respectively, with 13 bases between them. The CDR3 here is CASSFRVAEYNEQFF. The CDR3 DNA follows: TGCGCCAGCAGCTTCAGGGTAGCGGAGTACAATGAGCAGTTCTTC.

The chain employs TRBV7-2 and TRBJ1-2; TRBD1 matches at 7 bases. This CDR3 comprises 16 residues. Germline CDR1 SGHTA, CDR2 FQGNSA. Trimming cost V 4 bases and J 4 bases; bases outside gene matches: 12. CDR3 nucleotides: TGTGCCAGCAGCTCAGCCACCGGGACAGCAGTCTATGGCTACACCTTC. Its protein is CASSSATGTAVYGYTF. Together with reference TRBV7-2 and TRBJ1-2, the CDR3 gives the full variable domain: GAGVSQSPSNKVTEKGKDVELRCDPISGHTALYWYRQSLGQGLEFLIYFQGNSAPDKSGLPSDRFSAERTGGSVSTLTIQRTQQEDSAVYLCASSSATGTAVYGYTFGSGTRLTVV.

The V call is TRBV7-9, the J call TRBJ2-1, with 9 bases that match TRBD2. CDR3 length equals 14 residues. CDR1 and CDR2 from the germline V gene are SEHNR and FQNEAQ (reference sequence). V lost 6 bases, J lost 5 bases, and 5 bases stayed unmatched. The CDR3 here is CASRMTSGHNEQFF. Here the CDR3 DNA reads TGTGCCAGCAGAATGACTAGCGGTCACAATGAGCAGTTCTTC.

V usage is TRBV15 and J usage is TRBJ2-7; D unclear. The CDR3 has 12 residues. Per germline, CDR1 LNHNV and CDR2 YYDKDF (reference sequence). Trimming removed 5 bases at V and 3 bases at J, with 8 bases between. The CDR3 region has the DNA TGTGCCACCAGCGGAAATGACTACGAGCAGTACTTC. It yields the protein CATSGNDYEQYF.

This clone was found a few times. The chain uses TRBV30 and TRBJ1-1; 8 bases agree with TRBD1. This CDR3 has 13 residues. J gave up 8 bases and V 3 bases, and 8 bases lay outside the gene matches. The germline V gene encodes CDR1 GTSNPN and CDR2 SVGIG (reference sequence). The DNA for the CDR3 is TGTGCCTGGAGCCGGACAGGGCCAGCAGAAGCTTTCTTT. Amino acid sequence: CAWSRTGPAEAFF. The full variable domain, its missing parts supplied by reference TRBV30 and TRBJ1-1, is SQTIHQWPATLVQPVGSPLSLECTVEGTSNPNLYWYRQAAGRGLQLLFYSVGIGQISSEVPQNLSASRPQDRQFILSSKKLLLSDSGFYLCAWSRTGPAEAFFGQGTRLTVV.

This clone was counted between two and nine times. The chain combines TRBV29-1 with TRBJ2-3; D could derive from TRBD1 or TRBD2 (7 bases each). The CDR3 totals 14 residues. CDR1 and CDR2 (germline): SQVTM, ANQGSEA. V was pared by 6 bases and J by 4 bases, with 17 bases between. In nucleotides, the CDR3 is TGCAGCGTCGACAGGGCCGGGGGGTCAGATACGCAGTATTTT. It codes for CSVDRAGGSDTQYF.

This clone was recorded a few times. The chain uses TRBV29-1 and TRBJ1-4; no clear D gene. CDR1 SQVTM and CDR2 ANQGSEA come from the germline V gene. V lost 3 bases to trimming and J lost 6 bases, with 5 bases between them. The CDR3 totals 11 residues. CDR3 nucleotide sequence: TGCAGCGTTGACCGGGATGAAAAACTGTTTTTT. Translation: CSVDRDEKLFF.

There are a few counts of this clone. The chain couples TRBV4-2 to TRBJ2-7; maybe TRBD2 (7 bases). Germline values: CDR1 LGHNA, CDR2 YNFKEQ. The CDR3 has 16 amino acids. Trimming removed 0 bases from V and 0 bases from J, with 12 bases in between. CDR3 coding DNA: TGTGCCAGCAGCCAAGATGGCGGGGGCCCCTCCTACGAGCAGTACTTC. The encoded protein is CASSQDGGGPSYEQYF.

This clone has more than one count but fewer than ten. The chain combines TRBV29-1 with TRBJ2-6, with D hard to call. The CDR3 has 14 amino acids. V shed 6 bases and J shed 0 bases, with 9 bases lying between them. Per germline, CDR1 SQVTM and CDR2 ANQGSEA. The CDR3 coding sequence is TGCAGCGTCGCTCCCCGCTCTGGGGCCAACGTCCTGACTTTC. The encoded protein is CSVAPRSGANVLTF.

This clone has more than one count but fewer than ten. The chain recombines TRBV4-3 with TRBJ2-6; D is uncertain. This CDR3 comprises 15 residues. Trimming took off 1 base at V and 2 bases at J, with 6 bases between the two ends. The germline V gene encodes CDR1 LGHNA and CDR2 YSLEER. CDR3 nucleotides: TGCGCCAGCAGCCAAGCCGCTCCTGGGGCCAACGTCCTGACTTTC. Residues: CASSQAAPGANVLTF.

The chain employs TRBV7-2 and TRBJ2-5; possibly TRBD2 for D (5 bases). This CDR3 has 14 amino acids. Trimming stripped 1 base from V and 3 bases from J, with 9 bases between. The germline V gene encodes CDR1 SGHTA and CDR2 FQGNSA. CDR3 protein: CASSLVTGKETQYF. The CDR3 DNA reads TGTGCCAGCAGCTTAGTTACGGGGAAAGAGACCCAGTACTTC.

V and J are TRBV5-4 and TRBJ1-2, with a tentative D call TRBD1 (5 bases). From germline, CDR1 is SGHNT and CDR2 YYREEE (reference sequence). This CDR3 region has 16 residues. Trimming stripped 0 bases from V and 6 bases from J, with 18 bases between. CDR3 protein: CASSLANLSGRDGYTF. The CDR3 bases are TGTGCCAGCAGCTTGGCCAATTTGTCAGGGAGGGATGGCTACACCTTC.